One sample yielded the 7 T cell receptor beta chains listed below, sequenced in a study of T-cell reconstitution after alpha-beta-depleted transplantation in children. Preparation of the TCRbeta library involved a method that used unique molecular identifiers. TCRdb independently ran MiXCR on the PCR reads; one entry per CDR3 protein. Of roughly 610,000 distinct CDR3 sequences in the sample, roughly a tenth were seen once. The starting material was PBMCs from the stem cell graft donor, obtained from the stem cell graft. Receptors were obtained from a human donor who donated a stem cell graft to a child with acute myeloid leukemia.

This clonotype was seen repeatedly, ten times or more. The rearrangement links TRBV4-3 to TRBJ2-7, with 12 bases matching TRBD2. CDR1 and CDR2 from the germline V gene are LGHNA and YSLEER. The CDR3 length is 15 residues. Germline trimming cut 1 base from V and 5 bases from J; bases unmatched to any gene: 3. The CDR3 region is CASSQGTSGIDEQYF. The CDR3 nucleotides are TGCGCCAGCAGCCAAGGGACTAGCGGGATAGACGAGCAGTACTTC.

This clonotype was observed at least ten times. The chain links TRBV10-3 to TRBJ2-1, with D perhaps matching TRBD2 (5 bases). Germline CDR1 is ENHRY and CDR2 is SYGVKD. Trimming shortened V by 2 bases and J by 1 base, and 15 bases separated the two germline ends. The length of the CDR3 is 17 residues. The CDR3 DNA follows: TGTGCCATCAGTGAGATGTCGGGGATGGCGTCCTACAATGAGCAGTTCTTC. Its protein is CAISEMSGMASYNEQFF.

In this sample, this clonotype turned up a few times. This sequence joins TRBV27 and TRBJ2-1, with D uncertain. CDR3 size: 16 residues. Germline values: CDR1 MNHEY, CDR2 SMNVEV (reference sequence). V was shortened by 2 bases and J by 4 bases, with 15 bases between the two germline ends. CDR3 protein: CASSLRAQTVYNEQFF. CDR3 nucleotides: TGTGCCAGCAGTTTAAGGGCCCAAACAGTGTACAATGAGCAGTTCTTC.

This clonotype was detected a few times. The chain links TRBV6-5 to TRBJ2-1; 12 bases are a match to TRBD2. Germline lookup yields CDR1 MNHEY and CDR2 SVGAGI. This CDR3 spans 17 amino acids. The junction had 13 bases not matched to a gene; V was cut back by 7 bases and J by 6 bases. CDR3 DNA sequence: TGTGCCAGCACCAAAAACCAGGGACTAGCGGGTTCCAATGAGCAGTTCTTC. It is translated as CASTKNQGLAGSNEQFF.

This clonotype was detected a few times. The V and J genes are TRBV3-1 and TRBJ2-2, with 8 bases lining up with TRBD2. CDR3 length equals 18 residues. CDR1 is LGHDT, CDR2 YNNKEL, per germline (reference sequence). J was trimmed by 0 bases and V by 3 bases; bases with no gene match: 9. The CDR3 protein is CASSQGTSASPNTGELFF. The CDR3 DNA reads TGTGCCAGCAGCCAGGGGACTAGTGCCTCACCGAACACCGGGGAGCTGTTTTTT.

V usage is TRBV29-1 and J usage is TRBJ2-7, with 9 positions matching TRBD2. The trim removed 7 bases at V and 2 bases at J, leaving 9 bases unmatched. Germline V CDR1 and CDR2: SQVTM, ANQGSEA. The CDR3 has 14 amino acids. The DNA of the CDR3 is TGCAGCGAGCTTAAGCGGGAGGTTACCTACGAGCAGTACTTC. Translation gives CSELKREVTYEQYF.

V is TRBV11-2 and J is TRBJ2-7; 10 positions agree with TRBD2. Unmatched junction bases numbered 15, after V lost 4 bases and J lost 0 bases. The length of the CDR3 is 19 residues. Per germline, CDR1 SGHAT and CDR2 FQNNGV. CDR3 in amino acids: CASSSPEAGGPLSSYEQYF. The CDR3 DNA is TGTGCCAGCAGCTCTCCGGAAGCGGGAGGGCCCCTTAGCTCCTACGAGCAGTACTTC.